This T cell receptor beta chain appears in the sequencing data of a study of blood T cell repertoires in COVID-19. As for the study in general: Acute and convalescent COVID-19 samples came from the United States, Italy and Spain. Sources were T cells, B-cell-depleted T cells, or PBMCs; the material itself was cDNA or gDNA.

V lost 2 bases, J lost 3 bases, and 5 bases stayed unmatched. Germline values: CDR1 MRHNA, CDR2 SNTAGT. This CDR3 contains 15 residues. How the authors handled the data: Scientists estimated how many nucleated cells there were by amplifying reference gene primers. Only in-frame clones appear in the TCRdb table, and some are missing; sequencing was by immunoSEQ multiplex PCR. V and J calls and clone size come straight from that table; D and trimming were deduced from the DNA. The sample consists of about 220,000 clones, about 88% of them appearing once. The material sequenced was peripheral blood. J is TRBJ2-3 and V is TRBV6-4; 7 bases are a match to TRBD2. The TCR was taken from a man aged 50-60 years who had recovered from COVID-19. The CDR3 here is CASSDVAGETDTQYF. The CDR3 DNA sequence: TGTGCCAGCAGTGACGTGGCGGGAGAAACAGATACGCAGTATTTT.